The sequence of this TCR beta chain was determined in a study of T cell responses to AZD1222 COVID-19 vaccine. Study-level findings and limits: Close to half of all spike-specific TCRs reportedly target regions of the variants that are unmutated. CD4 TCRs covered the whole spike, strongest at regions 160-218 and 743-854. The sample set comprised mostly white British donors with more females, and clonal diversity was possibly underestimated.

In this sample, this clone turned up a few times. Its specificity is unknown. Sequenced by immunoSEQ multiplex PCR; TCRdb stores in-frame clones only, minus some. The sample has more than 95,000 clones, 88% seen once. Trimming cost V 5 bases and J 0 bases, with 13 bases left between them. This CDR3 is 16 amino acids long. From germline, CDR1 is LGHNA and CDR2 YSLEER. This chain links TRBV4-3 with TRBJ1-4; D remains unclear. This receptor was obtained from an adult in good health. The starting material was peripheral blood, obtained on day 0 of AZD1222 vaccination. CDR3 in amino acids: CASSSRTGTTNEKLFF. The DNA for the CDR3 is TGCGCCAGCAGCTCAAGAACGGGGACAACTAATGAAAAACTGTTTTTT.